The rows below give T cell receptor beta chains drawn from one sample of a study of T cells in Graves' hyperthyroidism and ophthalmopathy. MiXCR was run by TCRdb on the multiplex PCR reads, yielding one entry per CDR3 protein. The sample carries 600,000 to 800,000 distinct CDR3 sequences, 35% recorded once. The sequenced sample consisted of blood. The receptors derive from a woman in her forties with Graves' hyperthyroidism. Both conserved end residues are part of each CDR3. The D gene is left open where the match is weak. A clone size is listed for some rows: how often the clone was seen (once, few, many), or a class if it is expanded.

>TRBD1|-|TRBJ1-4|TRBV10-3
TGTGCCATCAGACCAGGGGGTAGGACTAATGAAAAACTGTTTTTT
CAIRPGGRTNEKLFF
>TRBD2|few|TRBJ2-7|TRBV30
TGTGCCTGGACTAGCGGGAGCTACGAGCAGTACTTC
CAWTSGSYEQYF
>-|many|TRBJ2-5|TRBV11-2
TGTGCCAGCAGACGGCGTCTGGGGCAGGCCCAAGAGACCCAGTACTTC
CASRRRLGQAQETQYF
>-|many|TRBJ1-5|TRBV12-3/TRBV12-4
TGTGCCAGCAGTTCACAGGGTATTGATCAGCCCCAGCATTTT
CASSSQGIDQPQHF
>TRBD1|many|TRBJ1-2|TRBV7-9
TGTGCCAGCAGCCACCTCCCGGACAGGGGGTCTTATGGCTACACCTTC
CASSHLPDRGSYGYTF
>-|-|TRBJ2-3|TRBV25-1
TGTGCCTTCCGTCAAAGCACAGATACGCAGTATTTT
CAFRQSTDTQYF
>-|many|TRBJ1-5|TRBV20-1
TGCAGTGCCCGGACCGATCCAAATCAGCCCCAGCATTTT
CSARTDPNQPQHF
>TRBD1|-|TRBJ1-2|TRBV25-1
TGTGCCAGCAGTAAGGGACAGGGGAGCTATGGCTACACCTTC
CASSKGQGSYGYTF
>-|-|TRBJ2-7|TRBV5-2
TGTGCCAGCAATGCCCTACCGGGACAGGGTTACTACGAGCAGTACTTC
CASNALPGQGYYEQYF
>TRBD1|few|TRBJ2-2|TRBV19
TGTGCCAGTAGTAAAAAAGGTCGGGGACAGGGGAACACCGGGGAGCTGTTTTTT
CASSKKGRGQGNTGELFF
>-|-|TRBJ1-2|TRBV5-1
TGCGCCAGCAGCCCAGAACAGGGACTGGGGGTTGGCTACACCTTC
CASSPEQGLGVGYTF
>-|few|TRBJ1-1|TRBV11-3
TGTGCCAGCAGCCGACCTCCGGGTTTGAACACTGAAGCTTTCTTT
CASSRPPGLNTEAFF
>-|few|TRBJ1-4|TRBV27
TGTGCCAGCAGTTCCTTGTCTAATGAAAAACTGTTTTTT
CASSSLSNEKLFF
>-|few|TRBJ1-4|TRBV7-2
TGTGCCAGCAGTCAAGGGGAGGCTAATGAAAAACTGTTTTTT
CASSQGEANEKLFF
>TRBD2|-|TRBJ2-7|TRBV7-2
TGTGCCAGCAGTTTAACCCCGCTGCGGGGGTTCAACGAGCAGTACTTC
CASSLTPLRGFNEQYF
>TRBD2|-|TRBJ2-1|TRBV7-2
TGTGCCAGCAGCGTTTCGCCTAGCGGGGGGCCGAATGAGCAGTTCTTC
CASSVSPSGGPNEQFF
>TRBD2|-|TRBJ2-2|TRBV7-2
TGTGCCAGCAGCTCTAGAGGACTAGTAGCGACCGGGGAGCTGTTTTTT
CASSSRGLVATGELFF
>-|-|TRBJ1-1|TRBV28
TGTGCCAGCAGCTTTGATAAGGGAGTGGACACTGAAGCTTTCTTT
CASSFDKGVDTEAFF
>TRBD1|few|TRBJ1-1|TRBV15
TGTGCCACCAGCAGAGTTTCCGGGACAGTGATGAACACTGAAGCTTTCTTT
CATSRVSGTVMNTEAFF
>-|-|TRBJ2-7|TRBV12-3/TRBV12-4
TGTGCCAGCAGTTTGGAACGGTTACACTACGAGCAGTACTTC
CASSLERLHYEQYF
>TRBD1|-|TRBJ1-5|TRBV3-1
TGTGCCAGCAGCTTAGGGGGCCCGGAGTCAGATCAGCCCCAGCATTTT
CASSLGGPESDQPQHF
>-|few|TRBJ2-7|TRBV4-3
TGCGCCAGCAGCCTAACCCGACTGCCACCCTACGAGCAGTACTTC
CASSLTRLPPYEQYF
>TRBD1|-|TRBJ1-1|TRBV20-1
TGCAGTGCTAGTTCCGGACAGGGTAGCACTGAAGCTTTCTTT
CSASSGQGSTEAFF
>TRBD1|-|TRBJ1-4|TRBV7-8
TGTGCCAGCAGCGGACAGGGGGCGAAAGAAAAACTGTTTTTT
CASSGQGAKEKLFF
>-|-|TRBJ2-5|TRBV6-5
TGTGCCAGCAGTTACCAGGGAGAAGGGCCTTCAGAGACCCAGTACTTC
CASSYQGEGPSETQYF
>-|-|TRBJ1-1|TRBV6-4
TGTGCCAGCAGAGGCTCGAACACTGAAGCTTTCTTT
CASRGSNTEAFF
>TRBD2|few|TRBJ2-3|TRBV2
TGTGCCGACCGGGGGGAATTTAAAGATACGCAGTATTTT
CADRGEFKDTQYF
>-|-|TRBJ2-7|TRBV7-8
TGTGCCAGCAGCTCTGGACTAAACTACGAGCAGTACTTC
CASSSGLNYEQYF
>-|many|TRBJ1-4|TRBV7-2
TGTGCCAGCAGCTTAGTACCCGAAAAACTGTTTTTT
CASSLVPEKLFF
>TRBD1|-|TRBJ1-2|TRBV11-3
TGTGCCAGCAGCTCCTCCGGGACAGAAGAAGGCTACACCTTC
CASSSSGTEEGYTF
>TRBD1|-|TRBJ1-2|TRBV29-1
TGCAGCGTTGAACCCAGGGGGCTGCGTGGCTACACCTTC
CSVEPRGLRGYTF
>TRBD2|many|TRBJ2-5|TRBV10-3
TGTGCCATCAGTGAGTCTAGGGCTAGCGGGAGCGGAGGAGAGACCCAGTACTTC
CAISESRASGSGGETQYF
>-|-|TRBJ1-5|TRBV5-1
TGCGCCAGCAGCTCGGAAGGCAGGGAGAATCAGCCCCAGCATTTT
CASSSEGRENQPQHF
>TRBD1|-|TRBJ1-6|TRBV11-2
TGTGCCATCAGTGGCTCGGGGACAGGGGGCCAATCACCCCTCCACTTT
CAISGSGTGGQSPLHF
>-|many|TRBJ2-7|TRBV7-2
TGTGCCAGCAGCTTAGCAGGGCTGGTGGTCTACGAGCAGTACTTC
CASSLAGLVVYEQYF
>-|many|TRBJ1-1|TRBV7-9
TGTGCCAGCAGCGGCGAGCGGACTGAAGCTTTCTTT
CASSGERTEAFF
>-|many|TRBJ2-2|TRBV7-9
TGTGCCAGAGGACCCGGGGAGCTGTTTTTT
CARGPGELFF
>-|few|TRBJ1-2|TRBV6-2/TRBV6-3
TGTGCCACGACCGATAACTATGGCTACACCTTC
CATTDNYGYTF
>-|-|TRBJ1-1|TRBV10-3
TGTGCCAGCAAGGAGAACCGGGGCACTGAAGCTTTCTTT
CASKENRGTEAFF